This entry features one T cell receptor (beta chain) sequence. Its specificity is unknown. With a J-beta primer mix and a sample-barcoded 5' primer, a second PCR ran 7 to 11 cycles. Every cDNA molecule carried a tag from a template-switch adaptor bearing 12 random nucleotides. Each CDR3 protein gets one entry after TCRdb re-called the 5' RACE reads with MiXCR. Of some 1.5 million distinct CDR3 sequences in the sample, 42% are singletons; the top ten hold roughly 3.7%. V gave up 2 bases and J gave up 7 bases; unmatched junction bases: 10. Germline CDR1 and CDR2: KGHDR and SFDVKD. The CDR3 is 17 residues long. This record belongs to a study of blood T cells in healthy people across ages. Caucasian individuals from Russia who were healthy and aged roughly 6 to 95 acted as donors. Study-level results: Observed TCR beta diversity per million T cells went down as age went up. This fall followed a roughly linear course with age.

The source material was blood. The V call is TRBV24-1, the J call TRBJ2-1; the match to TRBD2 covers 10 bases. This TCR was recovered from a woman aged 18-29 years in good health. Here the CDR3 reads CATSDSLLAGVRNEQFF. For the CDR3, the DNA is TGTGCCACCAGTGATTCCCTGCTAGCGGGAGTGAGGAATGAGCAGTTCTTC.